Listed below are T cell receptor beta chains from one sample, sequenced in a study of glioma-infiltrating T cells after dendritic cell vaccination. The protocol was immunoSEQ multiplex PCR, while the TCRdb copy is restricted to in-frame clones and leaves out a portion. The table includes under 40,000 clones, more than 85% detected once. The material was blood, obtained before dendritic cell vaccination. These receptors were collected from a human donor with glioblastoma. The CDR3 runs from the conserved cysteine through the conserved F or W. The order of the fields is V gene, J gene, D gene, clone size, CDR3 protein, CDR3 DNA. The D gene is left open where the match is weak. A row's size may be missing; if present it is once, few, many or a size class.

V: TRBV18; J: TRBJ2-5; D: NA; size: NA; CDR3: CASSPFRVETQYF; DNA: TGTGCCAGCTCACCATTTCGTGTCGAGACCCAGTACTTC
V: TRBV6-5; J: TRBJ1-1; D: TRBD1; size: once; CDR3: CASRPDRGGITEAFF; DNA: TGTGCCAGCAGACCCGACAGGGGCGGAATCACTGAAGCTTTCTTT
V: TRBV6-5; J: TRBJ1-1; D: TRBD1; size: NA; CDR3: CASRGTGRFGTEAFF; DNA: TGTGCCAGCAGGGGGACAGGGAGATTTGGGACTGAAGCTTTCTTT
V: TRBV2; J: TRBJ2-2; D: TRBD1; size: NA; CDR3: CASSGQGAATGELFF; DNA: TGTGCCAGCAGTGGGCAGGGGGCGGCCACCGGGGAGCTGTTTTTT
V: TRBV6-5; J: TRBJ1-2; D: NA; size: NA; CDR3: CASRKRQVEGYTF; DNA: TGTGCCAGCAGAAAACGACAGGTGGAAGGCTACACCTTC
V: TRBV30; J: TRBJ2-1; D: NA; size: few; CDR3: CAWSAAGGGEQFF; DNA: TGTGCCTGGAGTGCTGCCGGAGGAGGTGAGCAGTTCTTC
V: TRBV7-8; J: TRBJ1-2; D: NA; size: NA; CDR3: CASSLAMALMGASNYGYTF; DNA: TGTGCCAGCAGCTTAGCGATGGCCCTGATGGGGGCGTCGAACTATGGCTACACCTTC
V: TRBV2; J: TRBJ2-3; D: TRBD2; size: NA; CDR3: CASSEGTSGVDTQYF; DNA: TGTGCCAGCAGTGAGGGGACTAGCGGGGTGGATACGCAGTATTTT
V: TRBV5-1; J: TRBJ2-3; D: TRBD2; size: NA; CDR3: CASSLTSGGTGTQYF; DNA: TGCGCCAGCAGCTTGACTAGCGGGGGGACGGGTACGCAGTATTTT
V: TRBV7-9; J: TRBJ2-5; D: TRBD1; size: NA; CDR3: CASSFPTGHETQYF; DNA: TGTGCCAGCAGCTTCCCGACAGGGCACGAGACCCAGTACTTC
V: TRBV4-1; J: TRBJ1-5; D: NA; size: NA; CDR3: CASSQSAARGPQPQHF; DNA: TGCGCCAGCAGCCAATCAGCAGCTCGAGGGCCTCAGCCCCAGCATTTT
V: TRBV4-1; J: TRBJ1-3; D: NA; size: NA; CDR3: CASSQDPHSGNTIYF; DNA: TGCGCCAGCAGCCAAGATCCCCACTCTGGAAACACCATATATTTT
V: TRBV19; J: TRBJ2-1; D: TRBD2; size: NA; CDR3: CASSEAGGYGEQFF; DNA: TGTGCCAGTAGTGAGGCGGGGGGGTACGGTGAGCAGTTCTTC
V: TRBV5-1; J: TRBJ2-3; D: NA; size: NA; CDR3: CASSLAGTDTQYF; DNA: TGCGCCAGCAGCTTGGCCGGGACAGATACGCAGTATTTT
V: TRBV2; J: TRBJ1-2; D: TRBD1; size: NA; CDR3: CARTTGIEGYTF; DNA: TGTGCCAGGACGACAGGGATAGAGGGCTACACCTTC
V: TRBV27; J: TRBJ1-6; D: NA; size: NA; CDR3: CASSRKAQRGGSSPLHF; DNA: TGTGCCAGCAGTCGTAAGGCCCAAAGGGGCGGCAGTTCACCCCTCCACTTT
V: TRBV15; J: TRBJ2-7; D: TRBD1; size: NA; CDR3: CATARDRDYEQYF; DNA: TGTGCCACAGCCCGGGACAGAGACTACGAGCAGTACTTC